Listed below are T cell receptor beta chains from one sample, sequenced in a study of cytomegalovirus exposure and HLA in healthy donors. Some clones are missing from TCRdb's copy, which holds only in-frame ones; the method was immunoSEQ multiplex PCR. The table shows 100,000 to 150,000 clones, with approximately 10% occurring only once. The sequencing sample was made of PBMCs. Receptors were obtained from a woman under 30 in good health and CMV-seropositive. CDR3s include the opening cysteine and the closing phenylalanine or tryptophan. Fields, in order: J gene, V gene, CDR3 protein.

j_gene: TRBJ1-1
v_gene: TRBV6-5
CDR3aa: CASREPGRLTEAFF

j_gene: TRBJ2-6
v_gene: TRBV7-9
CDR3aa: CASSLGPAGSGANVLTF

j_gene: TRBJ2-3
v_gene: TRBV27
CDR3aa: CASRLLAGSDTQYF

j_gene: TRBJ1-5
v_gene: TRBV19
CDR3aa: CASGTGTGGSSNQPQHF

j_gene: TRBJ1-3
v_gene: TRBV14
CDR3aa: CASSQGLGQISGNTIYF

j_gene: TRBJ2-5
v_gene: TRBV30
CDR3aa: CAWGMTGKETQYF

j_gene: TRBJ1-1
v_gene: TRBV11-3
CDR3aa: CASSLGLKLWWTEAFF

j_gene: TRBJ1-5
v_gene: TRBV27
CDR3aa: CASRSYGNQPQHF

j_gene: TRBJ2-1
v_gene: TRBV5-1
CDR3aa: CASSSTGGDYNEQFF

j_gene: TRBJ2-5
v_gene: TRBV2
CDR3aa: CASSPRLGGETQYF

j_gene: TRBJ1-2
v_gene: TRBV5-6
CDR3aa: CASSYKTGTNYGYTF

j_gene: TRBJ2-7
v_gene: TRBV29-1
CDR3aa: CSPTSSQYEQYF

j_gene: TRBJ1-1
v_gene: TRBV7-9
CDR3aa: CASHRGGNTEAFF

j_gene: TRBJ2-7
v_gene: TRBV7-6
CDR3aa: CASSLDQGSYEQYF

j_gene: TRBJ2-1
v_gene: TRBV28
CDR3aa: CASSLFSGNEQFF

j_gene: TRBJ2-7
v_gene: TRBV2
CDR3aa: CASRSTGTYEQYF

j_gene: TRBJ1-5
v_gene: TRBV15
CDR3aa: CATSRAGYNQPQHF

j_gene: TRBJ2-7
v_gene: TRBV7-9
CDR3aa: CASSLGAGVYEQYF

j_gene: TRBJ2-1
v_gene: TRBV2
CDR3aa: CASTSGSHSYNEQFF

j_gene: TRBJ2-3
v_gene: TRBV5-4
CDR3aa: CASSSSGSSRADTQYF

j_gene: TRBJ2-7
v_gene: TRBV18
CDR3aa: CASSTTGSSYEQYF

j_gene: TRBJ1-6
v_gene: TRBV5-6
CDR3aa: CASSIQGDNSPLHF

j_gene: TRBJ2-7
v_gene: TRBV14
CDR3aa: CASSQGGWAEQYF

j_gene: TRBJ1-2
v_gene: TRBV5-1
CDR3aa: CASSSDRGGYTF

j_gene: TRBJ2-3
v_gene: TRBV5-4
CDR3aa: CASSSGRGVGTDTQYF

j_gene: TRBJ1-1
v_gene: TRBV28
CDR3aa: CASSSYPGRENTEAFF

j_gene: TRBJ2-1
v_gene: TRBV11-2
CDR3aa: CASSLGTGGGFEQFF

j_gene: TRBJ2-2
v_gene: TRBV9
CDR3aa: CASSVTGGDTGELFF

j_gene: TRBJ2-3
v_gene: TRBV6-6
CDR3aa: CASSPRLAGDTQYF

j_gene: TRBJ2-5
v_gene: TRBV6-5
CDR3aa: CASNFGETQYF

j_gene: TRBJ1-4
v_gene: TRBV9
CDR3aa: CASSVGSSEGGEKLFF

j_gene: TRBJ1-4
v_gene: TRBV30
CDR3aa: CAWSPGGLEKLFF

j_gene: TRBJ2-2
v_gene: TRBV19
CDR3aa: CASSNGQGAGAGELFF

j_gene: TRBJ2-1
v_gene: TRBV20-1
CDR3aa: CSVGSNEQFF

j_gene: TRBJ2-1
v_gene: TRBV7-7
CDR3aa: CASSLEPSRSGEQFF

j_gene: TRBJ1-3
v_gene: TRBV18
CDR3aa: CASSPTRGTGNTIYF

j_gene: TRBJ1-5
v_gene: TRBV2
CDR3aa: CASRKSGDSNQPQHF

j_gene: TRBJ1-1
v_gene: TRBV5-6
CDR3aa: CASSYRETEAFF

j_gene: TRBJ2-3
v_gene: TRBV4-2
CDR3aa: CARRHGDTQYF

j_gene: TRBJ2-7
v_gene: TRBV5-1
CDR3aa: CASSIGTAYEQYF

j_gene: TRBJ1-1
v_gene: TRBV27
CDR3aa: CASSLGGRGLNTEAFF

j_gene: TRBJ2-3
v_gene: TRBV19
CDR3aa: CASRSPGQGKSRDTQYF

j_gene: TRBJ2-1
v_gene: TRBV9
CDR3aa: CASSGGRAGGRQEQFF

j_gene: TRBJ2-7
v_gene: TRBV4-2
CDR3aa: CASSQDRQGARYEQYF

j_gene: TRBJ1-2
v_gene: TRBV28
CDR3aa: CASGPIGRGANYGYTF

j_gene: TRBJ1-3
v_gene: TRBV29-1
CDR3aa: CSVTGGSGNTIYF

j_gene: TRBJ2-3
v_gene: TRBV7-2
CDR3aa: CASRDTFTDTQYF

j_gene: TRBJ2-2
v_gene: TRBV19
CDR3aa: CASSMVRGYTGELFF